These 22 T cell receptor beta chains came from one sample sequenced in a study of shared clonotypes between healthy human individuals. Sequencing used immunoSEQ multiplex PCR; TCRdb keeps in-frame clones, though not all of them. This sample has nearly 2 million clones; just under 95% occur once, and the top ten carry 1.2%. Naive CD8 populations comprised CD45RO-negative cells positively selected for CCR7, excluding terminally differentiated effector memory CD45RA+ cells. The sample taken for sequencing was naive CD8+ T cells sorted from blood. These receptors all stem from a man younger than 35 in good health.

The rearrangement links TRBV7-6 to TRBJ1-1; D perhaps matches TRBD1 (5 bases). There are 14 residues in the CDR3. The germline gives CDR1 SGHVS, CDR2 FNYEAQ. The germline V and J ends were trimmed by 0 bases and 4 bases, with 9 bases remaining between them. In nucleotides, the CDR3 is TGTGCCAGCAGCTTAGCCCGGGGGAGCACTGAAGCTTTCTTT. Translation gives CASSLARGSTEAFF.

This sequence joins TRBV18 and TRBJ2-7; 8 bases fit TRBD1. The V gene's germline CDR1 is KGHSH and CDR2 LQKENI. The CDR3 covers 15 residues. With 6 bases clipped from V and 3 bases from J, the junction kept 10 bases outside the gene matches. The CDR3 is CASSPGTGGFYEQYF. CDR3 nucleotide sequence: TGTGCCAGCTCGCCTGGGACAGGCGGATTCTACGAGCAGTACTTC.

CDR3 protein: CACFTVANEQFF. CDR3 DNA: TGTGCCTGTTTTACGGTGGCGAATGAGCAGTTCTTC. The chain recombines TRBV30 with TRBJ2-1; D is undetermined. CDR3 length: 12 residues. Germline V lookup: CDR1 GTSNPN, CDR2 SVGIG (reference sequence). The V and J ends lost 6 bases and 7 bases respectively, with 13 bases between them.

This clone was picked up one time. CDR3 bases: TGTGCCAGCAGCTATGATGACAGGGTGAACACTGAAGCTTTCTTT. Translation gives CASSYDDRVNTEAFF. This sequence joins TRBV5-6 and TRBJ1-1; TRBD1 matches at 7 bases. CDR3 length: 15 amino acids. The germline CDR1 and CDR2 sequences are SGHDT and YYEEEE. Germline trimming cut 3 bases from V and 0 bases from J; bases unmatched to any gene: 5.

This chain connects TRBV28 to TRBJ2-4; 11 nucleotides align to TRBD2. This CDR3 region has 18 residues. CDR1 is MDHEN, CDR2 SYDVKM, per germline. Losses at the gene ends were 2 bases for V and 8 bases for J; bases not matched to a gene: 14. The CDR3 DNA is TGTGCCAGCAGTTTACTAACTAGCGGGGGAACCGCCATGGACATTCAGTACTTC. It is translated as CASSLLTSGGTAMDIQYF.

The rearrangement uses TRBV2 and TRBJ2-3; D is unresolved. With 10 bases removed from V and 6 bases from J, the gap between germline ends came to 14 bases. CDR1 is SNHLY and CDR2 is FYNNEI in the germline V gene. There are 12 residues in the CDR3. The CDR3 loop reads CAILRVRDTQYF. Written as DNA, the CDR3 is TGTGCCATCCTTAGGGTCCGTGATACGCAGTATTTT.

J is TRBJ1-2 and V is TRBV7-9; 7 bases map to TRBD1. This CDR3 spans 16 amino acids. CDR1 and CDR2 from the germline V gene are SEHNR and FQNEAQ (reference sequence). J gave up 3 bases and V 5 bases, and 12 bases lay outside the gene matches. The CDR3 DNA follows: TGTGCCAGCAGCGTATCCGGGACAGTATACCACTATGGCTACACCTTC. Translating gives CASSVSGTVYHYGYTF.

V gene TRBV27 combines with J gene TRBJ2-1; 10 bases agree with TRBD2. The CDR3 covers 15 residues. Germline V gene sequence: CDR1 MNHEY, CDR2 SMNVEV (reference sequence). V lost 6 bases to trimming and J lost 8 bases; unmatched junction nucleotides: 10. The chain's CDR3 is CASSLLAGDLDEQFF. The CDR3 nucleotides are TGTGCCAGCAGCCTCCTAGCGGGAGATCTGGATGAGCAGTTCTTC.

Notes on this clone: The sample holds other DNA sequences that translate to the same CDR3. The rearrangement uses TRBV19 and TRBJ1-1, with D unresolved. The V end was cut by 6 bases, the J end by 1 base, with 6 bases between. Germline CDR1 reads LNHDA; CDR2 reads SQIVND (reference sequence). CDR3 length: 12 residues. Here the CDR3 DNA reads TGTGCCAGTAGCCCGGGGAACACTGAAGCTTTCTTT. Translating it yields CASSPGNTEAFF.

This clone was detected only once. The sample carries other DNA sequences with the same CDR3. The V call is TRBV7-9, the J call TRBJ2-3, with no clear D. Germline loops: CDR1 SEHNR, CDR2 FQNEAQ (reference sequence). Trimming removed 2 bases at V and 4 bases at J, with 4 bases between. CDR3 length: 12 amino acids. CDR3 nucleotides: TGTGCCAGCAGCTTATACGCAGATACGCAGTATTTT. Its protein product is CASSLYADTQYF.

CDR3 in DNA: TGTGCCAGCAGCCCTCAGGGGTTTGGCTCGGACTACGAGCAGTACTTC. Residues: CASSPQGFGSDYEQYF. The chain uses TRBV7-9 and TRBJ2-7, with D maybe TRBD1 (6 bases). The length of the CDR3 is 16 residues. V lost 5 bases and J 3 bases, leaving 20 bases between the germline ends. Germline V gene lookup returns CDR1 SEHNR and CDR2 FQNEAQ (reference sequence).

The chain is built from TRBV9 and TRBJ2-3; 7 bases agree with TRBD1. Losses at the gene ends were 4 bases for V and 3 bases for J; bases not matched to a gene: 8. The CDR3 spans 15 residues. Germline V gives CDR1 SGDLS, CDR2 YYNGEE. CDR3 coding DNA: TGTGCCAGCAGCACCCGACAGGGTTGGACAGATACGCAGTATTTT. As protein: CASSTRQGWTDTQYF.

The gene calls are TRBV2 and TRBJ2-3; 9 bases agree with TRBD1. Trimming cost V 7 bases and J 2 bases; bases outside gene matches: 10. The germline CDR1 and CDR2 sequences are SNHLY and FYNNEI. This CDR3 comprises 16 residues. The DNA for the CDR3 is TGTGCCAGCAACCTTGGGGGACAGGGTTTCACAGATACGCAGTATTTT. Residues: CASNLGGQGFTDTQYF.

This clone came up once. V is TRBV7-9 and J is TRBJ2-4, with 11 bases lining up with TRBD1. Germline V lookup: CDR1 SEHNR, CDR2 FQNEAQ (reference sequence). The CDR3 totals 18 residues. V lost 4 bases to trimming and J lost 8 bases; unmatched junction nucleotides: 16. CDR3 DNA: TGTGCCAGCAGCTCACGCCCCGGACAGGGGGCAGCTCGGGACATTCAGTACTTC. Amino acid sequence: CASSSRPGQGAARDIQYF.

The rearrangement uses TRBV5-4 and TRBJ2-1; D not certain. The CDR3 is 14 amino acids. CDR1 and CDR2 from the germline V gene are SGHNT and YYREEE (reference sequence). Trimming took off 4 bases at V and 2 bases at J, with 10 bases between the two ends. The CDR3 protein is CASSPFAAYNEQFF. Here the CDR3 DNA reads TGTGCCAGCAGCCCCTTCGCGGCCTACAATGAGCAGTTCTTC.

The V and J genes are TRBV9 and TRBJ2-7; D might be TRBD2 (6 bases). Looked up from germline, CDR1 is SGDLS and CDR2 is YYNGEE. The CDR3 totals 15 residues. Trimming took off 1 base at V and 2 bases at J, with 13 bases between the two ends. In DNA, the CDR3 is TGTGCCAGCAGCGTAACCGGGGCGGGAACCTACGAGCAGTACTTC. It yields the protein CASSVTGAGTYEQYF.

This clone was picked up one time. One base away lies a much larger clone, so this may be a sequencing read error. At the DNA level, this CDR3 is encoded by other sequences in the same sample as well. The V gene is TRBV11-2, the J gene TRBJ2-7, with D hard to call. V was pared by 3 bases and J by 3 bases, with 3 bases between. The germline V gene has CDR1 SGHAT and CDR2 FQNNGV. The length of the CDR3 is 11 residues. The DNA for the CDR3 is TGTGCCAGCAGCTTGGACTACGAGCAGTACTTC. This gives the protein CASSLDYEQYF.

V usage is TRBV7-6 and J usage is TRBJ2-7; 16 positions agree with TRBD2. J lost 3 bases, V lost 5 bases, and 13 bases had no gene match. This CDR3 comprises 19 residues. CDR1 and CDR2 from the germline V gene are SGHVS and FNYEAQ. The CDR3 loop is CASSLKRGLAGGSGYEQYF. The CDR3 nucleotides read TGTGCCAGCAGCCTCAAACGGGGACTAGCGGGAGGGTCTGGCTACGAGCAGTACTTC.

The chain is built from TRBV2 and TRBJ2-7; the match to TRBD2 covers 9 bases. V shed 5 bases, J shed 5 bases, and the junction held 10 bases outside the gene matches. CDR3 size: 15 residues. Germline V gene sequence: CDR1 SNHLY, CDR2 FYNNEI. The CDR3 DNA reads as TGTGCCAGCAGTCTCGGACTAGCGCAGAGGGACGAGCAGTACTTC. Its translation is CASSLGLAQRDEQYF.

The chain couples TRBV4-2 to TRBJ2-7; possible D gene TRBD2, 6 bases. V was trimmed by 5 bases and J by 2 bases, leaving 13 bases between them. This CDR3 spans 14 amino acids. Germline V gives CDR1 LGHNA, CDR2 YNFKEQ. CDR3 nucleotide sequence: TGTGCCAGCAGCTTGGACCCGGGGGCCTACGAGCAGTACTTC. It codes for CASSLDPGAYEQYF.

This chain links TRBV30 with TRBJ1-1, with D maybe TRBD1 (6 bases). Germline-derived CDR1 and CDR2 are GTSNPN and SVGIG (reference sequence). The V and J ends lost 5 bases and 7 bases respectively, with 17 bases between them. The CDR3 has 13 residues. The DNA of the CDR3 is TGTGCCTGGCTCCCCGCAGGGGCTGTTGAAGCTTTCTTT. This codes for CAWLPAGAVEAFF.

This clone was counted once. The chain employs TRBV14 and TRBJ1-4; D is uncertain. The CDR3 has 16 residues. V was trimmed by 0 bases and J by 3 bases, leaving 11 bases between them. Germline loops: CDR1 SGHDN, CDR2 FVKESK. CDR3: CASSQDLRRPNEKLFF. The CDR3 DNA is TGTGCCAGCAGCCAAGATCTGAGGCGGCCTAATGAAAAACTGTTTTTT.